This T cell receptor beta chain is from a study of blood T cell repertoires in COVID-19. Study context: There were acute and convalescent COVID-19 samples, and they came from the United States, Italy and Spain. Sample material is recorded as cDNA or gDNA derived from T cells, B-cell-depleted T cells, or PBMCs.

Seattle patients were enrolled while actively infected and followed longitudinally. This clone was observed a few times. Repertoires were generated with immunoSEQ multiplex PCR, while TCRdb's copy carries only in-frame clones and drops some. The data contain roughly 230,000 clones, around four fifths of them singletons. This CDR3 region has 14 residues. Germline values: CDR1 SGHVS, CDR2 FQNEAQ. Deletions cut 1 base from V and 4 bases from J, with 10 bases between. The clonotype originates from an elderly woman with COVID-19, enrolled during active disease. The sequenced sample consisted of peripheral blood. The gene calls are TRBV7-8 and TRBJ1-2, with unresolved D. The CDR3 sequence is CASSLELGSYGYTF. Here the CDR3 DNA reads TGTGCCAGCAGCTTAGAGTTGGGCTCCTATGGCTACACCTTC.